A single sample is the source of the 2 T cell receptor beta chains below, sequenced in a study of siplizumab effects on memory and regulatory T cells. Assay: immunoSEQ multiplex PCR; the TCRdb copy retains only in-frame clones and omits some. The sample yields some 41,000 clones, 70% to 90% seen once. Sequencing input: naive CD4+ T cells sorted from blood. These receptors were collected from a human donor in good health.

This clone appeared once. V is TRBV5-1 and J is TRBJ2-5; the D gene is possibly TRBD1 (6 bases). Germline V gene sequence: CDR1 SGHRS, CDR2 YFSETQ. With 0 bases removed from V and 2 bases from J, the gap between germline ends came to 8 bases. The CDR3 runs 14 residues. In DNA form, the CDR3 reads TGCGCCAGCAGCTTGGTGGACAGACAAGAGACCCAGTACTTC. Translating it yields CASSLVDRQETQYF.

The gene calls are TRBV5-6 and TRBJ2-3; 9 positions match TRBD1. The CDR3 contains 17 residues. V shed 1 base, J shed 5 bases, and the junction held 11 bases outside the gene matches. CDR1 and CDR2 from the germline V gene are SGHDT and YYEEEE. CDR3 nucleotide sequence: TGTGCCAGCAGCTTGCCCGAGGGGGACAGGGTGCAAGATACGCAGTATTTT. It codes for CASSLPEGDRVQDTQYF.